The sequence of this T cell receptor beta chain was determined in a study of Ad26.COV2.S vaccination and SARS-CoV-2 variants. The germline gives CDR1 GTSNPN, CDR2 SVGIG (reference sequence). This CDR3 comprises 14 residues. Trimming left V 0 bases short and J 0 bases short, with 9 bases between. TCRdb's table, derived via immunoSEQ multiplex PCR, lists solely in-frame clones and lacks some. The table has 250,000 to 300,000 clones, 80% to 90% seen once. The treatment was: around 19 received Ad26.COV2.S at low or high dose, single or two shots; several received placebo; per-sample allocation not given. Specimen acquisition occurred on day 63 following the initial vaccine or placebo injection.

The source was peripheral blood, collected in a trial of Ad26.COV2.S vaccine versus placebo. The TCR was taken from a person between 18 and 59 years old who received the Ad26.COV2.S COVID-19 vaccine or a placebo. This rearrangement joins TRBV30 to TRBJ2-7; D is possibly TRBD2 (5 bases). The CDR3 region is CAWSVDGDSYEQYF. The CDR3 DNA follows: TGTGCCTGGAGTGTAGACGGGGACTCCTACGAGCAGTACTTC.